These T cell receptor beta chains were read from a single sample in a study of cytomegalovirus exposure and HLA in healthy donors. Clones were sequenced by immunoSEQ multiplex PCR, and TCRdb holds only the in-frame ones, with some missing. The table has roughly 160,000 clones, about three quarters seen once; the top ten hold around 3.1%. Specimen: PBMCs. Receptor source: a woman aged 50 to 65 in good health and CMV-seropositive. Each CDR3 is given with its conserved first and last residue. The order of the fields is D gene, J gene, clone size, V gene, CDR3 DNA, CDR3 protein. D genes are given only for firm matches. Clone size appears in some rows only: once, few, many, or a class for an expanded clone.

>TRBD2|TRBJ2-4|.|TRBV5-1
TGCGCCAGCAGCTTGGAAACTAGCGGGGGACTAGCCAAAAACAGTCAGTACTTC
CASSLETSGGLAKNSQYF
>.|TRBJ2-2|.|TRBV18
TGTGCCAGCTCACTGGGGCAAGCGAACACCGGGGAGCTGTTTTTT
CASSLGQANTGELFF
>.|TRBJ2-1|.|TRBV7-6
TGTGCCAGCAGCTTCGATAGCGGATACTCCTACAATGAGCAGTTCTTC
CASSFDSGYSYNEQFF
>.|TRBJ2-1|.|TRBV28
TGTGCCACCGCGCCGGGCTCCTACAATGAGCAGTTCTTC
CATAPGSYNEQFF
>TRBD1|TRBJ1-2|.|TRBV7-2
TGTGCCAGCAGCCCGACAGGGACTTATGGCTACACCTTC
CASSPTGTYGYTF
>.|TRBJ1-5|.|TRBV16
TGTGCCAGCAGCCAATCGGCCGGGGACAATCAGCCCCAGCATTTT
CASSQSAGDNQPQHF
>TRBD1|TRBJ1-1|.|TRBV6-1
TGTGCCAGCAGTGGGACAGGGGACACTGAAGCTTTCTTT
CASSGTGDTEAFF
>TRBD2|TRBJ2-3|.|TRBV18
TGTGCCAGCTCACCACCTAGCGGGAGCACAGATACGCAGTATTTT
CASSPPSGSTDTQYF
>TRBD1|TRBJ2-5|.|TRBV5-1
TGCGCCAGCAGCCGAAGGACAGGCCTCCAAGAGACCCAGTACTTC
CASSRRTGLQETQYF
>.|TRBJ2-5|once|TRBV5-6
TGTGCCAGCAGCTTGAAACAGGGCGAAGAGACCCAGTACTTC
CASSLKQGEETQYF
>.|TRBJ2-1|.|TRBV9
TGTGCCAGCAGCGGAGGCAACTCCTACAATGAGCAGTTCTTC
CASSGGNSYNEQFF
>.|TRBJ1-2|.|TRBV7-9
TGTGCCAGCAGCCTAGGACTCTATGGCTACACCTTC
CASSLGLYGYTF
>.|TRBJ1-4|.|TRBV4-3
TGCGCCAGCAGCCACCTAAACTCAGGTTGGAATGAAAAACTGTTTTTT
CASSHLNSGWNEKLFF
>.|TRBJ2-1|once|TRBV2
TGTGCCAGCAGTGCCCTTTCAGGTGGGAATGAGCAGTTCTTC
CASSALSGGNEQFF
>TRBD1|TRBJ1-3|once|TRBV4-2
TGTGCCAGCAGCCAAGAAGGGACAGTCGTCTCTGGAAACACCATATATTTT
CASSQEGTVVSGNTIYF
>TRBD1|TRBJ1-1|.|TRBV10-3
TGTGCCATCAGTGAGTCGAGGGGGCAGGGGACCACTGAAGCTTTCTTT
CAISESRGQGTTEAFF